Within the sample, the clone carrying this T cell receptor (beta chain) is large. The source of the sample is a study of tissue T cells after allogeneic stem cell transplantation. TCRdb's table, derived via immunoSEQ multiplex PCR, lists solely in-frame clones and lacks some. The sample holds approximately 600 clones, roughly 73% seen once. This clonotype was obtained from a female patient aged 18 to 50 with steroid-refractory graft-versus-host disease after an allogeneic stem cell transplant. Some T cells may arise from the graft donor. Sequencing used blood, obtained at autopsy.

CDR3 coding DNA: TGTGCCAGCAGTTTATGGACAGGGGGGGGAGATACGCAGTATTTT. The encoded protein is CASSLWTGGGDTQYF. The chain couples TRBV27 to TRBJ2-3, with 10 bases aligning to TRBD1. The V gene end was trimmed by 1 base and the J gene end by 5 bases; junction bases not matched to a gene: 3. CDR1 is MNHEY and CDR2 is SMNVEV in the germline V gene (reference sequence). The CDR3 is 15 residues long.